These T cell receptor beta chains were read from a single sample in a study of human T cells and chemical hapten exposure. One entry per CDR3 protein results from TCRdb running MiXCR on the RACE reads. Of around 45,000 distinct CDR3 sequences in the sample, approximately 4.8% were seen once. Sample: whole blood. These receptors were obtained from a human donor in good health. Some clones in this sample may be carry-over from other donors' samples. Both conserved end residues are part of each CDR3. The D gene is left open where the match is weak. Size values are once, few and many counts, or a class for expanded clones, and some rows have none.

j_call clone_size d_call v_call cdr3_aa cdr3_nt
TRBJ1-5 many TRBD1 TRBV7-9 CASSFSLDRGISQPQHF TGTGCCAGCAGCTTTTCTCTGGACAGGGGGATCAGTCAGCCCCAGCATTTT
TRBJ2-1 many TRBD2 TRBV5-1 CASSLSGLVGGEQFF TGCGCCAGCAGCTTGTCGGGACTAGTAGGGGGTGAGCAGTTCTTC
TRBJ2-3 many TRBD2 TRBV20-1 CSANTGGSPRDTQYF TGCAGTGCAAACACGGGAGGGTCCCCGAGAGATACGCAGTATTTT
TRBJ2-3 NA NA TRBV6-4 CASSAKGSTDTQYF TGTGCCAGCAGTGCCAAGGGGTCCACAGATACGCAGTATTTT
TRBJ2-7 many NA TRBV20-1 CSANRQYEQYF TGCAGTGCTAATCGTCAGTACGAGCAGTACTTC
TRBJ2-1 many TRBD2 TRBV29-1 CSVPGLETYNEQFF TGCAGCGTCCCGGGACTAGAAACCTACAATGAGCAGTTCTTC
TRBJ2-7 many NA TRBV29-1 CSLALPNYEQYF TGCAGCCTCGCCCTACCTAACTACGAGCAGTACTTC
TRBJ1-6 many TRBD1 TRBV27 CASRRTGTRPLHF TGTGCCAGCAGGAGGACAGGAACGAGACCCCTCCACTTT
TRBJ1-2 NA TRBD1 TRBV6-1 CASSAFGTGGVQTF TGTGCCAGCAGTGCGTTCGGGACAGGGGGCGTCCAGACCTTC
TRBJ1-5 few NA TRBV5-6 CASSTGAGDQPQHF TGTGCCAGCAGCACGGGGGCGGGGGATCAGCCCCAGCATTTT
TRBJ2-7 NA TRBD1 TRBV6-5 CASRLDRVPGDEQYF TGTGCCAGCAGACTAGACAGGGTTCCCGGCGACGAGCAGTACTTC
TRBJ2-1 NA NA TRBV27 CASSLPGEPGEEQFF TGTGCCAGCAGTTTACCGGGGGAGCCCGGGGAGGAGCAGTTCTTC
TRBJ2-1 many NA TRBV6-2/TRBV6-3 CASNVLASSYNEQFF TGTGCCAGCAATGTCCTAGCGAGCTCCTACAATGAGCAGTTCTTC
TRBJ2-3 many NA TRBV24-1 CATSSPGSRTDTQYF TGTGCCACCAGTTCCCCGGGATCCCGAACAGATACGCAGTATTTT
TRBJ1-6 many TRBD1 TRBV5-4 CASSWDRNNSPLHF TGTGCCAGCAGCTGGGACAGGAATAATTCACCCCTCCACTTT
TRBJ2-6 many TRBD1 TRBV12-3/TRBV12-4 CASSLALGQGVSGANVLTF TGTGCCAGCAGTTTAGCGCTGGGACAGGGTGTCTCTGGGGCCAACGTCCTGACTTTC
TRBJ1-1 medium-sized NA TRBV21-1 CASSKRDEEDTEAFF TGTGCCAGCAGCAAGCGGGACGAGGAAGACACTGAAGCTTTCTTT
TRBJ2-7 many TRBD2 TRBV18 CASSPSMRGVGSYEQYF TGTGCCAGCTCACCCAGCATGCGGGGGGTAGGGTCCTACGAGCAGTACTTC
TRBJ1-4 many TRBD1 TRBV5-4 CASGLEDGTGREKLFF TGTGCCAGCGGCTTGGAGGACGGGACAGGGCGTGAAAAACTGTTTTTT
TRBJ1-5 few NA TRBV19 CASSISGDLNQPQHF TGTGCCAGTAGTATTTCCGGGGACCTCAATCAGCCCCAGCATTTT